This is a list of T cell receptor beta chains from one sample in a study of blood T cells in healthy people across ages. Each CDR3 protein gets one entry after TCRdb re-called the 5' RACE reads with MiXCR. Found here are 1.5 million or so distinct CDR3 sequences, approximately 42% of them singletons; the top ten hold 4%. The sequencing input was blood. These TCRs come from a young woman in good health. CDR3s include the opening cysteine and the closing phenylalanine or tryptophan. Fields, in order: J gene, clone size, D gene, V gene, CDR3 DNA, CDR3 protein. A D gene is named only where the DNA matches it firmly. Some rows have no size entry. The others give once, few or many, or a class for an expanded clone.

j_gene: TRBJ1-1
abundance: NA
d_gene: TRBD1
v_gene: TRBV14
CDR3nt: TGTGCCAGCAGCGAAATATGGGACAGTAACACTGAAGCTTTCTTT
CDR3aa: CASSEIWDSNTEAFF

j_gene: TRBJ2-7
abundance: NA
d_gene: TRBD2
v_gene: TRBV7-2
CDR3nt: TGTGCCAGCACCATTGAGCGGGGACCCTACGAGCAGTACTTC
CDR3aa: CASTIERGPYEQYF

j_gene: TRBJ2-7
abundance: many
d_gene: TRBD2
v_gene: TRBV10-3
CDR3nt: TGTGCCATCAGTGAGTCGTCTAGCGGGAGGGCCGCCTCCTACAATGAGCAGTACTTC
CDR3aa: CAISESSSGRAASYNEQYF

j_gene: TRBJ1-2
abundance: NA
d_gene: NA
v_gene: TRBV20-1
CDR3nt: TGCAGTGCTAGAACAGCTACCAACTATGGCTACACCTTC
CDR3aa: CSARTATNYGYTF

j_gene: TRBJ1-6
abundance: NA
d_gene: NA
v_gene: TRBV7-9
CDR3nt: TGTGCCAGCAGCTTAGAGACAGCTTATTCACCCCTCCACTTT
CDR3aa: CASSLETAYSPLHF

j_gene: TRBJ2-3
abundance: NA
d_gene: NA
v_gene: TRBV4-2
CDR3nt: TGTGCCAGCAGCCAGTTGGGGACTCGAGATACGCAGTATTTT
CDR3aa: CASSQLGTRDTQYF

j_gene: TRBJ2-3
abundance: NA
d_gene: NA
v_gene: TRBV24-1
CDR3nt: TGTGCCACCAGTGATTGGGGGGCTGGCACAGATACGCAGTATTTT
CDR3aa: CATSDWGAGTDTQYF

j_gene: TRBJ2-7
abundance: NA
d_gene: NA
v_gene: TRBV7-8
CDR3nt: TGTGCCAGCAGCTTATTGTTCGACGAGCAGTACTTC
CDR3aa: CASSLLFDEQYF

j_gene: TRBJ2-3
abundance: few
d_gene: TRBD1
v_gene: TRBV2
CDR3nt: TGTGCCAGCAGTGAAGGTTGGGGACAGGGGAAGACAGATACGCAGTATTTT
CDR3aa: CASSEGWGQGKTDTQYF

j_gene: TRBJ1-2
abundance: NA
d_gene: TRBD1
v_gene: TRBV5-1
CDR3nt: TGCGCCAGCAGCTTGGTCCAGGGGGCCACAACGAACTATGGCTACATCTTC
CDR3aa: CASSLVQGATTNYGYIF

j_gene: TRBJ1-4
abundance: NA
d_gene: NA
v_gene: TRBV25-1
CDR3nt: TGTGCCAGCAGTCAAGGGCAGGGAGGATCAACTAATGAAAAACTGTTTTTT
CDR3aa: CASSQGQGGSTNEKLFF

j_gene: TRBJ2-7
abundance: few
d_gene: NA
v_gene: TRBV7-2
CDR3nt: TGTGCCAGCAGCTTAGGATACGGCGGGTATTACGAGCAGTACTTC
CDR3aa: CASSLGYGGYYEQYF

j_gene: TRBJ2-7
abundance: NA
d_gene: TRBD2
v_gene: TRBV29-1
CDR3nt: TGCAGCGTTTCCGGACTAGCGGGGGAGCAGAGCTCCTACAATGAGCAGTACTTC
CDR3aa: CSVSGLAGEQSSYNEQYF

j_gene: TRBJ2-7
abundance: NA
d_gene: TRBD2
v_gene: TRBV4-1
CDR3nt: TGCGCCAGCAGCCGCCGAGCGGGGGACTACAATGAGCAGTACTTC
CDR3aa: CASSRRAGDYNEQYF

j_gene: TRBJ2-5
abundance: NA
d_gene: NA
v_gene: TRBV27
CDR3nt: TGTGCCAGCAGTTTATTACGAAGTGAGACCCAGTACTTC
CDR3aa: CASSLLRSETQYF

j_gene: TRBJ2-5
abundance: NA
d_gene: TRBD2
v_gene: TRBV11-3
CDR3nt: TGTGCCAGCAGCACCAGACTAGCTAATGAGCAGTACTTC
CDR3aa: CASSTRLANEQYF

j_gene: TRBJ2-1
abundance: few
d_gene: NA
v_gene: TRBV7-9
CDR3nt: TGTGCCAGCAGTCTACAGGGAGATACTAAGCAGTTCTTC
CDR3aa: CASSLQGDTKQFF

j_gene: TRBJ1-1
abundance: few
d_gene: NA
v_gene: TRBV5-1
CDR3nt: TGCGCCAGCAGCTTCGCCGGGTACACTGAAGCTTTCTTT
CDR3aa: CASSFAGYTEAFF

j_gene: TRBJ2-5
abundance: NA
d_gene: NA
v_gene: TRBV21-1
CDR3nt: TGTGCCAGCGGGACGGCCCCTTCCTGGAATGAGCAGTACTTC
CDR3aa: CASGTAPSWNEQYF

j_gene: TRBJ2-1
abundance: NA
d_gene: NA
v_gene: TRBV20-1
CDR3nt: TGCAGTGCTAGAAAGGGTCAGGGAAACAATGAGCAGTTCTTC
CDR3aa: CSARKGQGNNEQFF

j_gene: TRBJ1-1
abundance: NA
d_gene: NA
v_gene: TRBV6-2/TRBV6-3
CDR3nt: TGTGCCAGTGGTAGGTTGACTGAAGCTTTCTTT
CDR3aa: CASGRLTEAFF

j_gene: TRBJ2-3
abundance: NA
d_gene: TRBD2
v_gene: TRBV12-3/TRBV12-4
CDR3nt: TGTGCCAGCAGCCAGACTAGCGGGAGCCATCTCGCAGATACGCAGTATTTT
CDR3aa: CASSQTSGSHLADTQYF

j_gene: TRBJ1-3
abundance: once
d_gene: NA
v_gene: TRBV7-9
CDR3nt: TGTGCCAGCAGCTCTTCAGGGGCCCGAAACACCATATATTTT
CDR3aa: CASSSSGARNTIYF

j_gene: TRBJ2-1
abundance: few
d_gene: NA
v_gene: TRBV2
CDR3nt: TGTGCCAGCACCGAAGGCATCTCTTACAATGAGCAGTTCTTC
CDR3aa: CASTEGISYNEQFF

j_gene: TRBJ1-1
abundance: NA
d_gene: NA
v_gene: TRBV29-1
CDR3nt: TGCAGCGTTGAGACCCGCCAGTGCTTGAACACTGAAGCTTTCTTT
CDR3aa: CSVETRQCLNTEAFF

j_gene: TRBJ2-7
abundance: NA
d_gene: TRBD2
v_gene: TRBV28
CDR3nt: TGTGCCAGCACCAAAGCGGGGGGCCGTCGGTACGAGCAGTACTTC
CDR3aa: CASTKAGGRRYEQYF

j_gene: TRBJ2-5
abundance: NA
d_gene: NA
v_gene: TRBV25-1
CDR3nt: TGTGCCAGCAGTGAAAACAGGGTTGCGCAGTACTTC
CDR3aa: CASSENRVAQYF

j_gene: TRBJ2-3
abundance: few
d_gene: NA
v_gene: TRBV5-1
CDR3nt: TGCGCCAGCAGCTTAGGCCTTCAAGATACGCAGTATTTT
CDR3aa: CASSLGLQDTQYF

j_gene: TRBJ2-5
abundance: NA
d_gene: NA
v_gene: TRBV14
CDR3nt: TGTGCCAGCAGCCAAAGGAACGTTCTCGAGACCCAGTACTTC
CDR3aa: CASSQRNVLETQYF

j_gene: TRBJ2-1
abundance: few
d_gene: NA
v_gene: TRBV20-1
CDR3nt: TGCAGTGCTAGAGGTCGACTACCCACAACCTACAATGAGCAGTTCTTC
CDR3aa: CSARGRLPTTYNEQFF

j_gene: TRBJ2-3
abundance: few
d_gene: NA
v_gene: TRBV7-7
CDR3nt: TGTGCTAGCAGCGCCTCGCCGGCGGGCGGCACAGATACGCAGTATTTT
CDR3aa: CASSASPAGGTDTQYF

j_gene: TRBJ1-1
abundance: few
d_gene: NA
v_gene: TRBV6-5
CDR3nt: TGTGCCACCATGAGGGAGGGGGGTCGCATGAACACTGAAGCTTTCTTT
CDR3aa: CATMREGGRMNTEAFF

j_gene: TRBJ1-4
abundance: NA
d_gene: NA
v_gene: TRBV20-1
CDR3nt: TGCAGTGCTAGCCCGACTTCCATTAATGAAAAACTGTTTTTT
CDR3aa: CSASPTSINEKLFF

j_gene: TRBJ1-2
abundance: NA
d_gene: NA
v_gene: TRBV20-1
CDR3nt: TGCAGTGCTAGAGATCAGGCAGCCTTATATGGCTACACCTTC
CDR3aa: CSARDQAALYGYTF

j_gene: TRBJ1-1
abundance: NA
d_gene: NA
v_gene: TRBV7-3
CDR3nt: TGTGCCAGCAGCTTAAGGGGGGAGTACACTGAAGCTTTCTTT
CDR3aa: CASSLRGEYTEAFF

j_gene: TRBJ2-7
abundance: few
d_gene: TRBD1
v_gene: TRBV27
CDR3nt: TGTGCCAGCAGATTGAGAATGACAGGGAACGAGCAGTACTTC
CDR3aa: CASRLRMTGNEQYF

j_gene: TRBJ1-2
abundance: few
d_gene: NA
v_gene: TRBV7-9
CDR3nt: TGTGCCAGCAGCTTAGGTCCAGGTCCCTATGGCTACACCTTC
CDR3aa: CASSLGPGPYGYTF

j_gene: TRBJ2-5
abundance: few
d_gene: NA
v_gene: TRBV9
CDR3nt: TGTGCCAGCAGCCGTGGTATCGTTACTCAAGAGACCCAGTACTTC
CDR3aa: CASSRGIVTQETQYF

j_gene: TRBJ2-7
abundance: NA
d_gene: TRBD2
v_gene: TRBV29-1
CDR3nt: TGCAGCGCCGCGGTCGGGAGGGACGACGAGCAGTACTTC
CDR3aa: CSAAVGRDDEQYF

j_gene: TRBJ2-7
abundance: NA
d_gene: TRBD1
v_gene: TRBV3-1
CDR3nt: TGTGCCAGCAGCCAAGCGACAGGGGGCACCTCCTACGAGCAGTACTTC
CDR3aa: CASSQATGGTSYEQYF

j_gene: TRBJ1-5
abundance: NA
d_gene: NA
v_gene: TRBV24-1
CDR3nt: TGTGCCACCAGTGATGGCCTGAATAGCAATCAGCCCCAGCATTTT
CDR3aa: CATSDGLNSNQPQHF

j_gene: TRBJ2-3
abundance: NA
d_gene: TRBD2
v_gene: TRBV6-2/TRBV6-3
CDR3nt: TGTGCCAGCAGGGCTAGCGGTAGCACAGATACGCAGTATTTT
CDR3aa: CASRASGSTDTQYF